What follows is one T cell receptor (beta chain) and its context. The antigen is not known. V shed 1 base and J shed 9 bases, with 10 bases lying between them. Germline V lookup: CDR1 LNHDA, CDR2 SQIVND (reference sequence). The CDR3 is made up of 13 amino acids. The data were taken from a study of T cell responses to AZD1222 COVID-19 vaccine. Study summary: Timing groups of about 4 and about 12 weeks for second doses were pooled. Overall study results and limits: The reported proportion of spike-specific TCRs targeting unmutated variant regions was nearly half. Clonal diversity may have been underestimated, and the donors were mostly white British, with more females than males.

Repertoires were generated with immunoSEQ multiplex PCR, while TCRdb's copy carries only in-frame clones and drops some. The profile shows approximately 140,000 clones, approximately 90% of them singletons. The rearrangement joins TRBV19 to TRBJ2-1; D is unclear. The clonotype comes from an adult in good health. The sample in question was peripheral blood, obtained on day 0 of AZD1222 vaccination. CDR3 protein: CASSIGPFGEQFF. DNA for the CDR3: TGTGCCAGTAGTATAGGCCCCTTTGGTGAGCAGTTCTTC.